This passage covers 9 T cell receptor beta chains from one sample sequenced in a study of cytomegalovirus exposure and HLA in healthy donors (dated by TCRdb to the late 2010s). The protocol used for the library was the immunoSEQ multiplex PCR assay. A mixture of 60 forward primers for TCR Vbeta segments and 13 reverse primers for TCR Jbeta segments was used in the multiplex PCR. The table comes from immuneACCESS by way of TCRdb, which keeps in-frame sequences with V and J called. Part of the clones is missing from these tables; in studies checked, under half for an unresolved V gene and the rest for unknown reasons. The sample table lists approximately 190,000 clones, approximately 85% of them with a count of one. Together, the top ten hold 0.8% of the sample. The specimen sequenced was PBMCs. Receptors originate from a woman aged 18-35 years in good health and CMV-seronegative.

The chain employs TRBV9 and TRBJ2-5; D perhaps matches TRBD1 (6 bases). Trimming removed 0 bases at V and 3 bases at J, with 9 bases between. This CDR3 contains 14 residues. Germline V lookup: CDR1 SGDLS, CDR2 YYNGEE. CDR3 sequence (DNA): TGTGCCAGCAGCGTAGGGACAGAAAAAGAGACCCAGTACTTC. Protein product: CASSVGTEKETQYF. The whole variable domain, remainder taken from reference TRBV9 and TRBJ2-5, is DSGVTQTPKHLITATGQRVTLRCSPRSGDLSVYWYQQSLDQGLQFLIQYYNGEERAKGNILERFSAQQFPDLHSELNLSSLELGDSALYFCASSVGTEKETQYFGPGTRLLVL.

The CDR3 nucleotides are TGTGCCAGCAGCCGGGACAGGGGTGAAAAACTGTTTTTT. Protein product: CASSRDRGEKLFF. The chain joins TRBV7-7 to TRBJ1-4, with 10 bases lining up with TRBD1. The CDR3 loop spans 13 amino acids. V shed 5 bases, J shed 7 bases, and the junction held 1 base outside the gene matches. Germline CDR1 reads SSHAT; CDR2 reads FNYEAQ (reference sequence).

The chain uses TRBV13 and TRBJ2-1; the D gene is possibly TRBD1 (5 bases). Germline V gene sequence: CDR1 PRHDT, CDR2 FYEKMQ (reference sequence). The length of the CDR3 is 16 residues. Trimming removed 2 bases from V and 6 bases from J, with 17 bases in between. The CDR3, as DNA: TGTGCCAGCAGCTTATTGCTCCGTAGGGGTTTCAATGAGCAGTTCTTC. As protein: CASSLLLRRGFNEQFF.

The chain has TRBV10-3 and TRBJ2-3; D might be TRBD1 (6 bases). The CDR3 loop spans 15 amino acids. The germline V gene encodes CDR1 ENHRY and CDR2 SYGVKD. V was shortened by 0 bases and J by 3 bases, with 10 bases between the two germline ends. CDR3 coding DNA: TGTGCCATCAGTGAGTCGGGGGCGCGTACAGATACGCAGTATTTT. Its protein is CAISESGARTDTQYF.

This CDR3 is CASSVFSQGNYGYTF. CDR3 coding DNA: TGTGCCAGCAGCGTTTTCTCCCAGGGAAACTATGGCTACACCTTC. This chain connects TRBV7-8 to TRBJ1-2; a weak D match, TRBD1 (5 bases). This CDR3 spans 15 amino acids. Trimming took off 5 bases at V and 2 bases at J, with 15 bases between the two ends. Looked up from germline, CDR1 is SGHVS and CDR2 is FQNEAQ.

This sequence joins TRBV19 and TRBJ1-1; D call uncertain. Looked up from germline, CDR1 is LNHDA and CDR2 is SQIVND (reference sequence). Deletions cut 4 bases from V and 0 bases from J, with 6 bases between. The CDR3 has 13 amino acids. The CDR3 loop reads CASSRSLNTEAFF. Here the CDR3 DNA reads TGTGCCAGTAGTAGGAGCTTGAACACTGAAGCTTTCTTT.

V and J are TRBV11-2 and TRBJ1-5; 10 bases map to TRBD1. The junction had 4 bases not matched to a gene; V was cut back by 5 bases and J by 9 bases. Germline assignment: CDR1 SGHAT and CDR2 FQNNGV. There are 13 residues in the CDR3. Here the CDR3 reads CASSRDRGRPQHF. In nucleotides, the CDR3 is TGTGCCAGCAGCCGAGACAGGGGGCGGCCCCAGCATTTT.

This clone was detected only a few times. Within the sample, other DNA sequences also encode this same CDR3. The V gene is TRBV9, the J gene TRBJ2-7; 11 positions match TRBD2. V shed 2 bases and J 0 bases; nucleotides not matched to a gene: 1. The CDR3 has 15 amino acids. Germline V CDR1 and CDR2: SGDLS, YYNGEE. The CDR3 reads CASSVGTSGSYEQYF. Written as DNA, the CDR3 is TGTGCCAGCAGCGTCGGGACTAGCGGCTCCTACGAGCAGTACTTC.

This clone was detected a few times. The chain joins TRBV6-5 to TRBJ2-7; 7 nucleotides match TRBD1. After removal of 6 bases from V and 4 bases from J, the junction contained 9 bases not matched to a gene. CDR1 is MNHEY, CDR2 SVGAGI, per germline. This CDR3 region has 14 residues. The CDR3 protein is CASRRGQSSYEQYF. CDR3 DNA: TGTGCCAGCAGACGGGGACAGTCATCTTACGAGCAGTACTTC.